Listed below are T cell receptor beta chains from one sample, sequenced in a study of T cells in Graves' hyperthyroidism and ophthalmopathy. TCRdb reanalysed the multiplex PCR reads using MiXCR and keeps one entry per CDR3 protein. The sample carries about 600,000 distinct CDR3 sequences, approximately 15% recorded once. Sequencing was performed on blood. The receptors were sampled from a woman in her thirties or forties with Graves' ophthalmopathy. Each CDR3 is given with its conserved first and last residue. Fields, in order: CDR3 DNA, CDR3 protein, V gene, D gene, clone size, J gene. D genes are given only for firm matches. Clone size, where shown, is once, few, many, or a class for clones that have expanded.

cdr3_nt: TGTGCTAGCAGCTTAGGGGGGGGCGTAGAGACCCAGTACTTC
cdr3_aa: CASSLGGGVETQYF
v_call: TRBV7-7
d_call: NA
clone_size: many
j_call: TRBJ2-5

cdr3_nt: TGTGCCAGCAGCGCCAGCAAGGCAGGAAGGATGTCTGGCTACACCTTC
cdr3_aa: CASSASKAGRMSGYTF
v_call: TRBV9
d_call: NA
clone_size: NA
j_call: TRBJ1-2

cdr3_nt: TGTGCCAGCAGTTTAACGGGCGAGGGGATCTACGAGCAGTACTTC
cdr3_aa: CASSLTGEGIYEQYF
v_call: TRBV28
d_call: NA
clone_size: many
j_call: TRBJ2-7

cdr3_nt: TGCGCCAGCAGCCTCGGACTAGCGGGAAACTCTGGGGCCAACGTCCTGACTTTC
cdr3_aa: CASSLGLAGNSGANVLTF
v_call: TRBV5-1
d_call: TRBD2
clone_size: NA
j_call: TRBJ2-6

cdr3_nt: TGTGCCAGCAGCTTTCGACAGGGGAGGAGACTAGGACAAGAGACCCAGTACTTC
cdr3_aa: CASSFRQGRRLGQETQYF
v_call: TRBV7-9
d_call: TRBD1
clone_size: NA
j_call: TRBJ2-5

cdr3_nt: TGCAGCGCCACCACCGGCTATGGCTACACCTTC
cdr3_aa: CSATTGYGYTF
v_call: TRBV29-1
d_call: NA
clone_size: few
j_call: TRBJ1-2

cdr3_nt: TGTGCCAGCAGCTTGATGACCCCCGGGGAGCTGTTTTTT
cdr3_aa: CASSLMTPGELFF
v_call: TRBV5-5
d_call: NA
clone_size: few
j_call: TRBJ2-2

cdr3_nt: TGTGCCAGCGTTCTTTCCCGAGAACAGACTAACTATGGCTACACCTTC
cdr3_aa: CASVLSREQTNYGYTF
v_call: TRBV6-4
d_call: NA
clone_size: few
j_call: TRBJ1-2

cdr3_nt: TGCGCCAGCAGCCAAGATAGTTTGTCCGGGACGAACTACGAGCAGTACTTC
cdr3_aa: CASSQDSLSGTNYEQYF
v_call: TRBV4-1
d_call: NA
clone_size: few
j_call: TRBJ2-7

cdr3_nt: TGCAGCGCTAACAGGGGTTCCGCTTTCTTT
cdr3_aa: CSANRGSAFF
v_call: TRBV29-1
d_call: TRBD1
clone_size: NA
j_call: TRBJ1-1

cdr3_nt: TGTGCCAGTACCGGCTCCTACAATGAGCAGTTCTTC
cdr3_aa: CASTGSYNEQFF
v_call: TRBV19
d_call: NA
clone_size: few
j_call: TRBJ2-1

cdr3_nt: TGTGCCAGCAGCCAAGATCGGGCCCTGAACACTGAAGCTTTCTTT
cdr3_aa: CASSQDRALNTEAFF
v_call: TRBV3-1
d_call: NA
clone_size: NA
j_call: TRBJ1-1

cdr3_nt: TGTGCCAGCAGCTTCTATGGTCTTCCGGGGACCCAGTACTTC
cdr3_aa: CASSFYGLPGTQYF
v_call: TRBV11-2
d_call: NA
clone_size: few
j_call: TRBJ2-5

cdr3_nt: TGTGCCAGCAGCTTGGGGGGGCCGGGGGAGACCCAGTACTTC
cdr3_aa: CASSLGGPGETQYF
v_call: TRBV7-2
d_call: NA
clone_size: many
j_call: TRBJ2-5

cdr3_nt: TGTGCCAGCAGCTTATCAGGAGGAGGGGTGCTTTCCTGCGAGCAGTACTTC
cdr3_aa: CASSLSGGGVLSCEQYF
v_call: TRBV11-2
d_call: NA
clone_size: few
j_call: TRBJ2-7

cdr3_nt: TGCAGCGCCAGGGCAGGGGCGGGAAACACTGAAGCTTTCTTT
cdr3_aa: CSARAGAGNTEAFF
v_call: TRBV29-1
d_call: NA
clone_size: NA
j_call: TRBJ1-1

cdr3_nt: TGTGCCAGCAGCACCGGACAGGGTAGGTTCTTCAATGAGCAGTTCTTC
cdr3_aa: CASSTGQGRFFNEQFF
v_call: TRBV11-3
d_call: TRBD1
clone_size: many
j_call: TRBJ2-1

cdr3_nt: TGTGCCAGCAGTTTAGGAGGGAGACTAGGAAGCACTGAAGCTTTCTTT
cdr3_aa: CASSLGGRLGSTEAFF
v_call: TRBV12-3/TRBV12-4
d_call: NA
clone_size: few
j_call: TRBJ1-1

cdr3_nt: TGCAGTGCTAGACAACGGGACAGGGTGATTTATGAGCAGTTCTTC
cdr3_aa: CSARQRDRVIYEQFF
v_call: TRBV20-1
d_call: TRBD1
clone_size: NA
j_call: TRBJ2-1

cdr3_nt: TGTGCCACCAGTGGGACAGTTCGGGAGACCCAGTACTTC
cdr3_aa: CATSGTVRETQYF
v_call: TRBV24-1
d_call: NA
clone_size: NA
j_call: TRBJ2-5

cdr3_nt: TGCGGACTGCCCCTCAATGAAAAACTGTTTTTT
cdr3_aa: CGLPLNEKLFF
v_call: TRBV20-1
d_call: NA
clone_size: few
j_call: TRBJ1-4

cdr3_nt: TGTGCCAGCAGCCAGGAGTGGAAGACTGAAGCTTTCTTT
cdr3_aa: CASSQEWKTEAFF
v_call: TRBV7-9
d_call: NA
clone_size: few
j_call: TRBJ1-1

cdr3_nt: TGTGCCAGCAGAACTCGGCTTTCTCGGGGGGGCCCCGGGGAGCTGTTTTTT
cdr3_aa: CASRTRLSRGGPGELFF
v_call: TRBV6-5
d_call: TRBD2
clone_size: NA
j_call: TRBJ2-2

cdr3_nt: TGTGCCAGCAGCTCCCCAGGACTAGCGGTAAATGAGCAGTTCTTC
cdr3_aa: CASSSPGLAVNEQFF
v_call: TRBV11-2
d_call: TRBD2
clone_size: NA
j_call: TRBJ2-1

cdr3_nt: TGCAGTGCTGGACGACAGGGGGACCAGCCCCAGCATTTT
cdr3_aa: CSAGRQGDQPQHF
v_call: TRBV20-1
d_call: TRBD1
clone_size: NA
j_call: TRBJ1-5

cdr3_nt: TGTGCCAGCAGCTTATTACAGGGAGTAGATACGCAGTATTTT
cdr3_aa: CASSLLQGVDTQYF
v_call: TRBV7-9
d_call: NA
clone_size: many
j_call: TRBJ2-3

cdr3_nt: TGTGCCAGCAGTGAATATGGACAGCAAGAGACCCAGTACTTC
cdr3_aa: CASSEYGQQETQYF
v_call: TRBV25-1
d_call: NA
clone_size: few
j_call: TRBJ2-5

cdr3_nt: TGTGCCAGCAGCTTCGGCGCTAGCGGGAGATCGAATACGCAGTATTTT
cdr3_aa: CASSFGASGRSNTQYF
v_call: TRBV5-6
d_call: TRBD2
clone_size: NA
j_call: TRBJ2-3

cdr3_nt: TGTGCCAGCGCTCATTTCGGGCGGGAGGGCCCCGGGGAGCTGTTTTTT
cdr3_aa: CASAHFGREGPGELFF
v_call: TRBV7-9
d_call: TRBD2
clone_size: NA
j_call: TRBJ2-2

cdr3_nt: TGCAGCGTTGAGGCGGGGGAGCAGTTCTTC
cdr3_aa: CSVEAGEQFF
v_call: TRBV29-1
d_call: NA
clone_size: few
j_call: TRBJ2-1

cdr3_nt: TGTGCCAGCAGCTTAGGGGGTACGAACACTGAAGCTTTCTTT
cdr3_aa: CASSLGGTNTEAFF
v_call: TRBV7-2
d_call: NA
clone_size: many
j_call: TRBJ1-1

cdr3_nt: TGTGCCAGCAGTTTACGGCTAACGCAGTATTTT
cdr3_aa: CASSLRLTQYF
v_call: TRBV28
d_call: NA
clone_size: many
j_call: TRBJ2-3

cdr3_nt: TGTGCCAGCAGATTAGCAGCGATGAATACGCAGTATTTT
cdr3_aa: CASRLAAMNTQYF
v_call: TRBV12-3/TRBV12-4
d_call: NA
clone_size: few
j_call: TRBJ2-3

cdr3_nt: TGTGCCAGCAGCTTAGGGGGGAGAGGGCGCTTCGATGGCTACACCTTC
cdr3_aa: CASSLGGRGRFDGYTF
v_call: TRBV7-8
d_call: NA
clone_size: few
j_call: TRBJ1-2

cdr3_nt: TGCAGCGCGGCCCGGAGTGGGGGAGAGACCCAGTACTTC
cdr3_aa: CSAARSGGETQYF
v_call: TRBV29-1
d_call: NA
clone_size: NA
j_call: TRBJ2-5

cdr3_nt: TGTGCCAGCGGAACCGGGACGACGAACACCGGGGAGCTGTTTTTT
cdr3_aa: CASGTGTTNTGELFF
v_call: TRBV6-1
d_call: NA
clone_size: many
j_call: TRBJ2-2

cdr3_nt: TGCGCCAGCAGCTTGACCAGCGGGTATTTCACAGATACGCAGTATTTT
cdr3_aa: CASSLTSGYFTDTQYF
v_call: TRBV5-1
d_call: NA
clone_size: few
j_call: TRBJ2-3

cdr3_nt: TGTGCCACCAGCCAACTAGCGGGAGTTGAAGATACGCAGTATTTT
cdr3_aa: CATSQLAGVEDTQYF
v_call: TRBV24-1
d_call: TRBD2
clone_size: many
j_call: TRBJ2-3

cdr3_nt: TGTGCCAGCTCACCCGCCGGGGAGGGATTGGATGAGCAGTTCTTC
cdr3_aa: CASSPAGEGLDEQFF
v_call: TRBV18
d_call: TRBD2
clone_size: NA
j_call: TRBJ2-1

cdr3_nt: TGTGCCTGGACAGGCCAGGGGAGCACCGGGGAGCTGTTTTTT
cdr3_aa: CAWTGQGSTGELFF
v_call: TRBV30
d_call: NA
clone_size: many
j_call: TRBJ2-2

cdr3_nt: TGTGCCAGCAGTACCTGGACAGGGGGCGGTCAGCCCCAGCATTTT
cdr3_aa: CASSTWTGGGQPQHF
v_call: TRBV7-2
d_call: TRBD1
clone_size: many
j_call: TRBJ1-5

cdr3_nt: TGCAGTGCTAGAGACAGAACCCGGGGCTACACCTTC
cdr3_aa: CSARDRTRGYTF
v_call: TRBV20-1
d_call: NA
clone_size: once
j_call: TRBJ1-2

cdr3_nt: TGTGCCAGCAGTGGGGGCTGGATGAACACTGAAGCTTTCTTT
cdr3_aa: CASSGGWMNTEAFF
v_call: TRBV2
d_call: NA
clone_size: many
j_call: TRBJ1-1

cdr3_nt: TGTGCCAGCAGCTCGCGGGGGACCCAGGATGAGCAGTTCTTC
cdr3_aa: CASSSRGTQDEQFF
v_call: TRBV11-2
d_call: TRBD2
clone_size: few
j_call: TRBJ2-1

cdr3_nt: TGTGCCAGCAGGCAAATGACGGGACAGGGAATTTCGGACATTCAGTACTTC
cdr3_aa: CASRQMTGQGISDIQYF
v_call: TRBV6-1
d_call: TRBD1
clone_size: NA
j_call: TRBJ2-4

cdr3_nt: TGTGCCAGCAGCACCAAGGCGAGTTCCATGGGGGAGACCCAGTACTTC
cdr3_aa: CASSTKASSMGETQYF
v_call: TRBV11-2
d_call: NA
clone_size: many
j_call: TRBJ2-5

cdr3_nt: TGTGCCAGCAGCTTAGCCCTAGCGGGCTACAATGAGCAGTTCTTC
cdr3_aa: CASSLALAGYNEQFF
v_call: TRBV7-9
d_call: TRBD2
clone_size: many
j_call: TRBJ2-1

cdr3_nt: TGTGCCAGCAGCTTAGGAAGACTAGCGGGGTATCAGTTCTTC
cdr3_aa: CASSLGRLAGYQFF
v_call: TRBV11-2
d_call: TRBD2
clone_size: many
j_call: TRBJ2-1

cdr3_nt: TGTGCCAGCAGCCCGATAGGGGGAGCATTACCGGGCTACACCTTC
cdr3_aa: CASSPIGGALPGYTF
v_call: TRBV3-1
d_call: NA
clone_size: many
j_call: TRBJ1-2

cdr3_nt: TGTGCCAGCAGTGAAGGGGCTAACCTTATGGCCACTGAAGCTTTCTTT
cdr3_aa: CASSEGANLMATEAFF
v_call: TRBV6-1
d_call: NA
clone_size: few
j_call: TRBJ1-1

cdr3_nt: TGTGCCAGCAGATCCACTCGCTTTAATGAGCAGTTCTTC
cdr3_aa: CASRSTRFNEQFF
v_call: TRBV28
d_call: NA
clone_size: many
j_call: TRBJ2-1

cdr3_nt: TGTGCCAGCAAACCGGGACAGTCCACAGATACGCAGTATTTT
cdr3_aa: CASKPGQSTDTQYF
v_call: TRBV6-1
d_call: TRBD1
clone_size: many
j_call: TRBJ2-3

cdr3_nt: TGTGCCAGCAGCTTGGCCCTAGGACAGGCAAAGGACATTCAGTACTTC
cdr3_aa: CASSLALGQAKDIQYF
v_call: TRBV5-5
d_call: TRBD1
clone_size: NA
j_call: TRBJ2-4